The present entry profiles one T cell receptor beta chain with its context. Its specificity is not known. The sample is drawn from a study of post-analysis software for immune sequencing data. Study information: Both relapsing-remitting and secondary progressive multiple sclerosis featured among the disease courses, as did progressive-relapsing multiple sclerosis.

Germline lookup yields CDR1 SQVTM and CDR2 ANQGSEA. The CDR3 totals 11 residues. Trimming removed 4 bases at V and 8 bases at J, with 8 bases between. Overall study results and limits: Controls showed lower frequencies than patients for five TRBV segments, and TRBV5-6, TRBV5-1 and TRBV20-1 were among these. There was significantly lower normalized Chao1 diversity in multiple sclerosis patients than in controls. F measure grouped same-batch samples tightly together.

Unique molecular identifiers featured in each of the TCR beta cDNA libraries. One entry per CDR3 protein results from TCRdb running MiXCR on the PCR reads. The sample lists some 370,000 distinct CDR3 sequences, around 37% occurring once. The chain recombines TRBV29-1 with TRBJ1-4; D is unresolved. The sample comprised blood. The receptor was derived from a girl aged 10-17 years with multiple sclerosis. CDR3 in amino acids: CSVGDPEKLFF. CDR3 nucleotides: TGCAGCGTTGGGGATCCCGAAAAACTGTTTTTT.